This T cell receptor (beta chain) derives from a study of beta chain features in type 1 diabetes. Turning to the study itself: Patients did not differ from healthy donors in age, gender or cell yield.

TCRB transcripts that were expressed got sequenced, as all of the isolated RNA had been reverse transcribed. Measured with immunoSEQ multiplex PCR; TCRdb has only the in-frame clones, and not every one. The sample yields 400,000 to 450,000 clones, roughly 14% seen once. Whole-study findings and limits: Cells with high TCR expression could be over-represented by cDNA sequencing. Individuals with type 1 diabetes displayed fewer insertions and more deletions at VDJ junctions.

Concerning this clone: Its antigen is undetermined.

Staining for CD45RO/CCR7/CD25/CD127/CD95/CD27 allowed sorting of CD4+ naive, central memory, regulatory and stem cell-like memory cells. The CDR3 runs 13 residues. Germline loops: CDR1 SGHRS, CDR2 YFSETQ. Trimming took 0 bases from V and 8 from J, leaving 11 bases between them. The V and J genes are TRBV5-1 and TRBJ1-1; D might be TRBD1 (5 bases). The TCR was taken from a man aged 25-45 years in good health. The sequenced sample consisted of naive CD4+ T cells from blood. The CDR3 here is CASSLVGAAEAFF. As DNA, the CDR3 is TGCGCCAGCAGCTTGGTAGGGGCCGCCGAAGCTTTCTTT.